The clone carrying this T cell receptor (beta chain) has a single count. Antigen: not known. Repertoires were generated with immunoSEQ multiplex PCR, while TCRdb's copy carries only in-frame clones and drops some. The sample records 8,000 to 10,000 clones, 75% to 90% being singletons. The source of the sample is a study of graft-versus-host responses after intestinal transplantation. Study findings and constraints: Graft-versus-host to host-versus-graft clonal ratios in allografts were high in patients with graft-donor T cell macrochimerism.

The starting material, graft tissue, was processed to release intraepithelial and lamina propria lymphocytes. This receptor was obtained from a human patient who received an intestinal transplant, so some T cells may come from the graft donor. Here the sequenced sample was ileum tissue, taken less than 850 days after intestinal transplantation.

CDR3 residues: CASSQFSGYSPLHF. DNA for the CDR3: TGTGCCAGCAGCCAATTTTCAGGGTATTCACCCCTCCACTTT. V and J are TRBV16 and TRBJ1-6; maybe TRBD1 (5 bases). The CDR3 totals 14 residues. V was clipped by 1 base and J by 8 bases, with 9 bases between them. Germline V CDR1 and CDR2: KGHSY, FQNENV.